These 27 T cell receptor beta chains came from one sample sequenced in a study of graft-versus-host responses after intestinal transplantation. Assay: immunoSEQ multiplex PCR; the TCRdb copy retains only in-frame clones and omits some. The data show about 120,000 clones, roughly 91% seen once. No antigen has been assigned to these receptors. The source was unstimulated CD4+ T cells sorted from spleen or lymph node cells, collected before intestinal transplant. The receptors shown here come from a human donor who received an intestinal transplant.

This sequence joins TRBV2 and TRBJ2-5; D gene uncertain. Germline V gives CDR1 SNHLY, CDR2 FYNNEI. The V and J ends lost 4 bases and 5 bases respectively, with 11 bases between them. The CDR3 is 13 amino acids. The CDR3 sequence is CASSGEVLETQYF. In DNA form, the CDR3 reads TGTGCCAGCAGTGGTGAGGTCTTGGAGACCCAGTACTTC.

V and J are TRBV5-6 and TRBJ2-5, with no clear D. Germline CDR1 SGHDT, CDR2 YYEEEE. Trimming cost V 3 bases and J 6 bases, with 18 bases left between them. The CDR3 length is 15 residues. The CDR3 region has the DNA TGTGCCAGCAGCTCCTGGACCCCAGCCGGCAAGACCCAGTACTTC. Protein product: CASSSWTPAGKTQYF. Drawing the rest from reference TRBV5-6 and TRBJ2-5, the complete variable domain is DAGVTQSPTHLIKTRGQQVTLRCSPKSGHDTVSWYQQALGQGPQFIFQYYEEEERQRGNFPDRFSGHQFPNYSSELNVNALLLGDSALYLCASSSWTPAGKTQYFGPGTRLLVL.

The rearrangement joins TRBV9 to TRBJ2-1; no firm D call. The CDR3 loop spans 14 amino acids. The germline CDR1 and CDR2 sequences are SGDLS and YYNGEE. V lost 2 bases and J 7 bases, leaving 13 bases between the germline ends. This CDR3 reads CASSVVGLGNEQFF. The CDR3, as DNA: TGTGCCAGCAGCGTCGTAGGGTTAGGGAATGAGCAGTTCTTC. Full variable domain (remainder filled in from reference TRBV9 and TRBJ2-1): DSGVTQTPKHLITATGQRVTLRCSPRSGDLSVYWYQQSLDQGLQFLIQYYNGEERAKGNILERFSAQQFPDLHSELNLSSLELGDSALYFCASSVVGLGNEQFFGPGTRLTVL.

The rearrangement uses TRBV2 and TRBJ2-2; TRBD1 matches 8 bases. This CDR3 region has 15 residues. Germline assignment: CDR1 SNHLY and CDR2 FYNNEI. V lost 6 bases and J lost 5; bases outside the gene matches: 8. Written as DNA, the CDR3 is TGTGCCAGCAGCCGGCAGGGGGCGCGTACCGGGGAGCTGTTTTTT. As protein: CASSRQGARTGELFF.

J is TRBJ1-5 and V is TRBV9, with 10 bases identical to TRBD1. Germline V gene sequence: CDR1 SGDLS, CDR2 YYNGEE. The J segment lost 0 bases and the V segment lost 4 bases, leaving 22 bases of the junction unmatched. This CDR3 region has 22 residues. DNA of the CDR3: TGTGCCAGCAGCCCTGTAGGGGACCCGGGACAGGGGCCATCGAGTAGCAATCAGCCCCAGCATTTT. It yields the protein CASSPVGDPGQGPSSSNQPQHF.

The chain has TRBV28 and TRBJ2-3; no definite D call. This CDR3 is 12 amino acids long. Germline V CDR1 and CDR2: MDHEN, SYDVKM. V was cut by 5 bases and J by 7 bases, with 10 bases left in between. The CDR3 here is CASSPFLNTQYF. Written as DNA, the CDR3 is TGTGCCAGCAGTCCCTTTTTGAATACGCAGTATTTT.

CDR3: CASSLQGSGELFF. CDR3 nucleotide sequence: TGTGCCAGCTCACTTCAGGGGTCCGGGGAGCTGTTTTTT. The V and J genes are TRBV18 and TRBJ2-2; D might be TRBD1 (6 bases). V lost 4 bases and J 6 bases, leaving 9 bases between the germline ends. The CDR3 runs 13 residues. The V gene's germline CDR1 is KGHSH and CDR2 LQKENI.

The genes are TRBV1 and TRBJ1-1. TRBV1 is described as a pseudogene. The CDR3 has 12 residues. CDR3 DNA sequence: TGCACCAGCAGCCAAGATTGCCGGTTCCCGTTCTTT. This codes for CTSSQDCRFPFF.

CDR3 nucleotide sequence: TGTGCCAGCAGTTTATTAGGGTACGATGGCTACACCTTC. This encodes CASSLLGYDGYTF. The chain carries TRBV27 and TRBJ1-2; the D is unclear. The germline V and J ends were trimmed by 1 base and 6 bases, with 9 bases remaining between them. Germline loops: CDR1 MNHEY, CDR2 SMNVEV (reference sequence). The CDR3 runs 13 residues.

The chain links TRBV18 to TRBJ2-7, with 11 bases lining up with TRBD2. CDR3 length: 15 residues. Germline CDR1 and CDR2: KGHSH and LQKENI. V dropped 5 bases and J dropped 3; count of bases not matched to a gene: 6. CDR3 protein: CASSTGTSGNYEQYF. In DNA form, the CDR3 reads TGTGCCAGCTCAACGGGGACTAGCGGAAACTACGAGCAGTACTTC.

This CDR3 is CASSPFYGGQGYNEQFF. The CDR3, as DNA: TGTGCCAGCAGCCCCTTCTACGGGGGACAGGGGTATAATGAGCAGTTCTTC. V usage is TRBV11-1 and J usage is TRBJ2-1, with TRBD1 matching over 10 bases. Germline V gives CDR1 SGHAT, CDR2 FQDESV (reference sequence). The CDR3 loop spans 17 amino acids. Losses at the gene ends were 5 bases for V and 7 bases for J; bases not matched to a gene: 14.

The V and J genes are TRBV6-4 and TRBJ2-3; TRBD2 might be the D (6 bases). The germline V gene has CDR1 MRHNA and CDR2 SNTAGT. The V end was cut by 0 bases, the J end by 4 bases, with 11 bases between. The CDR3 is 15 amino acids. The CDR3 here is CASSDSVRGSDTQYF. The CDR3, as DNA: TGTGCCAGCAGTGACTCAGTGCGGGGATCAGATACGCAGTATTTT.

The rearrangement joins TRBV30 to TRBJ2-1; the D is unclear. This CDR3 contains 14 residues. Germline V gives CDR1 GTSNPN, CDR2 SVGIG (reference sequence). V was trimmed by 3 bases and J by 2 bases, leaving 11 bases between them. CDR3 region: CAWRSGPTYNEQFF. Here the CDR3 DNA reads TGTGCCTGGAGATCCGGGCCCACCTACAATGAGCAGTTCTTC.

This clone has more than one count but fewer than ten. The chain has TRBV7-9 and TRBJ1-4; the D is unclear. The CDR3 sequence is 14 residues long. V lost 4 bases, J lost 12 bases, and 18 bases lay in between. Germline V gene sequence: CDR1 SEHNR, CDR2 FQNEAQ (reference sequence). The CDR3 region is CASSSIILDRELFF. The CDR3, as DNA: TGTGCCAGCAGCTCCATAATTTTGGATAGGGAACTGTTTTTT.

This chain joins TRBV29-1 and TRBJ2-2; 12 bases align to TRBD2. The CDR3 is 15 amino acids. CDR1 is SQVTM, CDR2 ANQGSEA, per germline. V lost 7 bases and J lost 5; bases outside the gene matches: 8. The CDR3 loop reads CSGSTSGSTTGELFF. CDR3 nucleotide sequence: TGCAGCGGTTCGACTAGCGGGAGTACTACCGGGGAGCTGTTTTTT.

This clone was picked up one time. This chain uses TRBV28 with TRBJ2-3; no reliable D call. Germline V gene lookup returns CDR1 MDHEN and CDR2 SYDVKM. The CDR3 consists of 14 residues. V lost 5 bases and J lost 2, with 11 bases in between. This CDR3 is CASSAVAYTDTQYF. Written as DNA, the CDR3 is TGTGCCAGCAGTGCCGTGGCATACACAGATACGCAGTATTTT.

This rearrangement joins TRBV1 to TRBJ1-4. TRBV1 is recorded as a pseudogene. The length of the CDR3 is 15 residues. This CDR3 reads CTSSHPSNNNEKLFF. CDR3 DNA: TGCACCAGCAGCCATCCTTCGAATAATAATGAAAAACTGTTTTTT.

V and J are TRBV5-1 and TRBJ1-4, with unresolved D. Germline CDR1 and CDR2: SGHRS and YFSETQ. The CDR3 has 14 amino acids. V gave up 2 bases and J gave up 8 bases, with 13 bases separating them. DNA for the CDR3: TGCGCCAGCAGCTTTGGGGAATTAGGGGAAAAACTGTTTTTT. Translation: CASSFGELGEKLFF. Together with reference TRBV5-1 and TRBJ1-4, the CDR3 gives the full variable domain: KAGVTQTPRYLIKTRGQQVTLSCSPISGHRSVSWYQQTPGQGLQFLFEYFSETQRNKGNFPGRFSGRQFSNSRSEMNVSTLELGDSALYLCASSFGELGEKLFFGSGTQLSVL.

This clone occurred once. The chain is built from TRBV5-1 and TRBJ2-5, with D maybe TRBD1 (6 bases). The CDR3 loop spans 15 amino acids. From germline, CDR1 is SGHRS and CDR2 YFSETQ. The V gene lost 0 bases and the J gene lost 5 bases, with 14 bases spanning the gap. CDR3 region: CASSLAAGEGETQYF. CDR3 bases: TGCGCCAGCAGCTTGGCGGCAGGGGAAGGGGAGACCCAGTACTTC.

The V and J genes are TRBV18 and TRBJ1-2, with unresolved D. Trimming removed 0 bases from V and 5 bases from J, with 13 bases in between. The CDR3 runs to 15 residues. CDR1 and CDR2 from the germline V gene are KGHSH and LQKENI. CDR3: CASSPPETHNYGYTF. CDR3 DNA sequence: TGTGCCAGCTCACCACCCGAGACGCATAATTATGGCTACACCTTC.

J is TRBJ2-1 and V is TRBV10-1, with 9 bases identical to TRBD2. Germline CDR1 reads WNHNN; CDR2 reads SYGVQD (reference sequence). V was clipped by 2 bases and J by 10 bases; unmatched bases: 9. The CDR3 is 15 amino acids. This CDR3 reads CASSEAGGPSDEQFF. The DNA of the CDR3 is TGCGCCAGCAGTGAGGCGGGAGGGCCATCTGACGAGCAGTTCTTC.

CDR3 amino acids: CASSQEIADTQYF. The CDR3 DNA follows: TGTGCCAGCAGCCAAGAAATTGCAGATACGCAGTATTTT. V usage is TRBV14 and J usage is TRBJ2-3; unclear D gene. The CDR3 is 13 residues long. V shed 0 bases and J shed 4 bases, with 5 bases lying between them. The germline V gene has CDR1 SGHDN and CDR2 FVKESK.

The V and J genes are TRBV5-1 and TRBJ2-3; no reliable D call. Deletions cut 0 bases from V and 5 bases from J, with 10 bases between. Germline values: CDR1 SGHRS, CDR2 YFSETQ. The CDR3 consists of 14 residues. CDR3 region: CASSLEGWGDTQYF. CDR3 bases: TGCGCCAGCAGCTTGGAGGGATGGGGAGATACGCAGTATTTT.

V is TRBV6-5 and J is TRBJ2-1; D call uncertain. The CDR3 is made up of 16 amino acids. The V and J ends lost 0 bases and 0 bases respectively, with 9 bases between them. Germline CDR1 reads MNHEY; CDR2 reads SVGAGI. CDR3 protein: CASSYSQTLSYNEQFF. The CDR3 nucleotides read TGTGCCAGCAGTTACTCCCAGACCCTCTCCTACAATGAGCAGTTCTTC.

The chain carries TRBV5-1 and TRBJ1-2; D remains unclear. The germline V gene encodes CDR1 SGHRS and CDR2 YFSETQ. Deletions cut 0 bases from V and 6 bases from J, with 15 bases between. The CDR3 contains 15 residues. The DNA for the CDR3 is TGCGCCAGCAGCTTGGCACAGCTAAACCGGGATGGCTACACCTTC. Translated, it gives CASSLAQLNRDGYTF.

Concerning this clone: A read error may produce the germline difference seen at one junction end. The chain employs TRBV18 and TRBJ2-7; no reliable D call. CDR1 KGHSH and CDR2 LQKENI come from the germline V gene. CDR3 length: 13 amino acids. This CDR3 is CASSPGEEIEQHF. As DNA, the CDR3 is TGTGCCAGCTCACCAGGGGAAGAGATCGAGCAGCACTTC. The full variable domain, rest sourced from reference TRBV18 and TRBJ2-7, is NAGVMQNPRHLVRRRGQEARLRCSPMKGHSHVYWYRQLPEEGLKFMVYLQKENIIDESGMPKERFSAEFPKEGPSILRIQQVVRGDSAAYFCASSPGEEIEQHFGPGTRLTVT.

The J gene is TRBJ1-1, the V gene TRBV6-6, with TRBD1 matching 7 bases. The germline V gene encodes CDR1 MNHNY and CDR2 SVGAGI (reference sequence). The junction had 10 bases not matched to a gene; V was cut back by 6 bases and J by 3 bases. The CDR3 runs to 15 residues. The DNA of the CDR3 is TGTGCCAGCAGCGATTTACAGGGGACGGACACTGAAGCTTTCTTT. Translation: CASSDLQGTDTEAFF.